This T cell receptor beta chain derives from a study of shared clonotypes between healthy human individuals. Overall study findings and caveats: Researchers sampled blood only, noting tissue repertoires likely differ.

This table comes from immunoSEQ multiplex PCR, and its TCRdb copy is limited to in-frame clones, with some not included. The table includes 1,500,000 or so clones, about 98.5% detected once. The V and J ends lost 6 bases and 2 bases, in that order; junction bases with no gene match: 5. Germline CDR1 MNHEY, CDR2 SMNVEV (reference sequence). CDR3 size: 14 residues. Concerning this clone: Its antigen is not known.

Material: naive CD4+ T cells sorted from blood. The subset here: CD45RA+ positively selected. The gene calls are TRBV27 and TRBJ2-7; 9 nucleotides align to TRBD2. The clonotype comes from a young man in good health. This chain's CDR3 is CASRDSGGTYEQYF. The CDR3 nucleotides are TGTGCCAGCAGGGATAGCGGGGGAACCTACGAGCAGTACTTC.